The source of this T cell receptor beta chain is a study of blood T cell repertoires in COVID-19. As for the study in general: Both acute and convalescent COVID-19 samples were obtained from the United States, Italy and Spain. PBMCs, B-cell-depleted T cells, or T cells were the source of the cDNA or gDNA that made up the material.

This clone has a single count. This CDR3 has 13 amino acids. The V and J ends lost 5 bases and 7 bases, in that order; junction bases with no gene match: 6. Germline V lookup: CDR1 SGHVS, CDR2 FQNEAQ. Assay used: immunoSEQ multiplex PCR; TCRdb lists only in-frame clones, some missing. The table shows about 50,000 clones, with roughly nine tenths occurring only once. V usage is TRBV7-8 and J usage is TRBJ2-7; 9 bases align to TRBD2. The receptor was derived from a human donor in a cohort sampled during active COVID-19. Material: peripheral blood. The CDR3 sequence: CASSLPSGTEQYV. In DNA form, the CDR3 reads TGTGCCAGCAGCCTCCCTAGCGGGACAGAGCAGTACGTC.